This entry lists 5 T cell receptor beta chains sequenced from one sample in a study of shared clonotypes between healthy human individuals. The naive CD8 fraction comprised CD45RO-negative cells positively selected for CCR7 and excluded terminally differentiated effector memory CD45RA+ cells. TCRdb's copy holds only in-frame clones and misses some; the assay was immunoSEQ multiplex PCR. In the table there are some 2.1 million clones, about 95% of which are singletons. The sequencing input was naive CD8+ T cells sorted from blood. The receptors were sampled from a young man in good health.

This chain links TRBV2 with TRBJ2-5; TRBD1 matches at 11 bases. Germline lookup yields CDR1 SNHLY and CDR2 FYNNEI. The CDR3 sequence is 17 residues long. The J segment lost 5 bases and the V segment lost 3 bases, leaving 11 bases of the junction unmatched. Here the CDR3 reads CASSDPFLGQGAETQYF. The DNA of the CDR3 is TGTGCCAGCAGTGATCCATTCCTAGGACAGGGGGCCGAGACCCAGTACTTC. Full variable domain (missing parts from reference TRBV2 and TRBJ2-5): EPEVTQTPSHQVTQMGQEVILRCVPISNHLYFYWYRQILGQKVEFLVSFYNNEISEKSEIFDDQFSVERPDGSNFTLKIRSTKLEDSAMYFCASSDPFLGQGAETQYFGPGTRLLVL.

This chain links TRBV5-8 with TRBJ1-4, with D unresolved. V was cut by 2 bases and J by 5 bases, with 10 bases left in between. CDR1 and CDR2 (germline): SGHTS, YDEGEE. This CDR3 is 14 amino acids long. CDR3 nucleotides: TGTGCCAGCAGCTTAAGGGAAGGGAATGAAAAACTGTTTTTT. As protein: CASSLREGNEKLFF.

The rearrangement links TRBV19 to TRBJ2-1; D call uncertain. V was pared by 5 bases and J by 4 bases, with 12 bases between. Germline lookup yields CDR1 LNHDA and CDR2 SQIVND (reference sequence). The CDR3 spans 14 residues. The CDR3 spells CASSANGHYNEQFF. The CDR3 DNA reads TGTGCCAGTAGTGCCAACGGGCATTACAATGAGCAGTTCTTC.

This clone is a singleton in its sample. V is TRBV5-4 and J is TRBJ2-3, with D perhaps given as TRBD1 or TRBD2 (5 bases each). Trimming shortened V by 0 bases and J by 6 bases, and 11 bases separated the two germline ends. The CDR3 is 14 amino acids. CDR1 is SGHNT, CDR2 YYREEE, per germline (reference sequence). CDR3: CASSLEGPGDTQYF. CDR3 DNA sequence: TGTGCCAGCAGCTTGGAGGGACCGGGGGATACGCAGTATTTT.

This chain links TRBV9 with TRBJ1-5; tentatively, D is TRBD1 (6 bases). Germline CDR1 and CDR2: SGDLS and YYNGEE. V lost 3 bases and J 1 base, leaving 11 bases between the germline ends. CDR3 length: 15 residues. The CDR3 sequence is CASSASGVSNQPQHF. The CDR3 DNA reads TGTGCCAGCAGCGCCTCAGGGGTCAGCAATCAGCCCCAGCATTTT.